The next 22 T cell receptor beta chains were all read from a single sample in a study of breast tumors, draining lymph nodes, adjacent tissues. TCRdb reprocessed the multiplex PCR reads via MiXCR and lists one record per CDR3 protein. The profile shows 15,000 to 20,000 distinct CDR3 sequences, 45% of them singletons. Sequenced input: tumor-adjacent breast tissue. Receptor source: a female donor with breast cancer. Some clones in this sample may be carry-over from other donors' samples.

In this sample, this clonotype turned up many times. This sequence joins TRBV10-3 and TRBJ2-1; TRBD2 aligns across 14 bases. With 6 bases clipped from V and 8 bases from J, the junction kept 3 bases outside the gene matches. Per the germline V gene, CDR1 is ENHRY and CDR2 is SYGVKD. This CDR3 contains 14 residues. CDR3 sequence: CAIRGLAGVDEQFF. The CDR3 DNA sequence: TGTGCCATCAGGGGACTAGCGGGAGTGGATGAGCAGTTCTTC.

This clonotype was seen at least ten times. The chain employs TRBV5-6 and TRBJ1-3; D is undetermined. Per the germline V gene, CDR1 is SGHDT and CDR2 is YYEEEE. This CDR3 has 15 amino acids. Trimming pared 0 bases from V and 0 bases from J, leaving 7 bases between. CDR3 amino acids: CASSLARYSGNTIYF. CDR3 DNA: TGTGCCAGCAGCTTGGCTAGATACTCTGGAAACACCATATATTTT.

As for this clonotype: A single base separates this from a much larger clone, so it may be a read error. CDR3 loop: CSAGGPDEALAETQYF. The CDR3 region has the DNA TGCAGTGCTGGAGGCCCGGATGAAGCGTTGGCAGAGACCCAGTACTTC. This sequence joins TRBV20-1 and TRBJ2-5; weak D call: TRBD2 (5 bases). Germline assignment: CDR1 DFQATT and CDR2 SNEGSKA (reference sequence). The CDR3 length is 16 residues. Trimming took 5 bases from V and 4 from J, leaving 23 bases between them.

This clonotype was counted at least ten times. The gene calls are TRBV3-1 and TRBJ1-2, with unresolved D. CDR3 length equals 14 residues. The V gene lost 2 bases and the J gene lost 1 base, with 8 bases spanning the gap. The germline V gene has CDR1 LGHDT and CDR2 YNNKEL (reference sequence). The CDR3 loop is CASSQRGYNYGYTF. In nucleotides, the CDR3 is TGTGCCAGCAGCCAACGAGGCTATAACTATGGCTACACCTTC.

This clonotype has at least ten counts. CDR3 sequence (DNA): TGTGCCAGCAGTCTGGGGGACCTCTCCTACGAGCAGTACTTC. As protein: CASSLGDLSYEQYF. V usage is TRBV27 and J usage is TRBJ2-7; D assignment may be TRBD1 or TRBD2 (5 bases each). V lost 5 bases and J lost 0, with 11 bases in between. Germline CDR1 MNHEY, CDR2 SMNVEV (reference sequence). CDR3 length: 14 amino acids.

The chain has TRBV7-3 and TRBJ1-6; D call uncertain. Germline lookup yields CDR1 SGHTA and CDR2 FQGTGA. This CDR3 comprises 14 residues. V lost 2 bases and J 6 bases, leaving 8 bases between the germline ends. CDR3 amino acids: CASSLGPANSPLHF. As DNA, the CDR3 is TGTGCCAGCAGCTTAGGACCGGCTAATTCACCCCTCCACTTT.

V gene TRBV6-2 or TRBV6-3 combines with J gene TRBJ1-2; 7 nucleotides align to TRBD1. Germline values: CDR1 MNHEY, CDR2 SVGEGT. CDR3 length: 16 amino acids. The junction had 6 bases not matched to a gene; V was cut back by 0 bases and J by 2 bases. The CDR3 nucleotides are TGTGCCAGCAGTTACTCGATTGCGACAGGGAACTATGGCTACACCTTC. It specifies CASSYSIATGNYGYTF.

This clonotype showed up just a few times. A read error may account for a junction end that differs from germline. The chain uses TRBV6-5 and TRBJ2-1; possibly TRBD1 or TRBD2 for D (6 bases each). CDR1 and CDR2 from the germline V gene are MNHEY and SVGAGI. CDR3 length: 15 residues. The CDR3 nucleotides are TGTGCCAGCAGTTGCTCCGGGGGCTCCTATAATGAGCAGTTCTTC. Translation gives CASSCSGGSYNEQFF.

This chain joins TRBV2 and TRBJ2-5; 8 nucleotides align to TRBD2. The DNA end favors TRBJ2-7, so the J call may be wrong. Per germline, CDR1 SNHLY and CDR2 FYNNEI. The CDR3 consists of 13 residues. This CDR3 reads CASRASGFYEQYF. The CDR3 DNA sequence: TGTGCTAGTAGGGCTAGCGGGTTCTACGAGCAGTACTTC.

CDR3 coding DNA: TGCGCCAGCAGCCCCACAGGAGGGGTTAATGAAAAACTGTTTTTT. This codes for CASSPTGGVNEKLFF. This chain links TRBV5-1 with TRBJ1-4; tentatively, D is TRBD1 (5 bases). The V gene's germline CDR1 is SGHRS and CDR2 YFSETQ. V lost 4 bases to trimming and J lost 4 bases, with 14 bases between them. The CDR3 runs 15 residues.

The chain links TRBV5-8 to TRBJ2-2; 10 nucleotides match TRBD1. This CDR3 has 17 residues. The V gene end was trimmed by 1 base and the J gene end by 4 bases; junction bases not matched to a gene: 7. CDR1 is SGHTS, CDR2 YDEGEE, per germline. CDR3 bases: TGTGCCAGCAGCTTGTGGGGGACAGGGGCGGGCACCGGGGAGCTGTTTTTT. Protein: CASSLWGTGAGTGELFF.

The rearrangement links TRBV20-1 to TRBJ2-7; tentatively, D is TRBD2 (6 bases). Trimming removed 3 bases at V and 3 bases at J, with 15 bases between. The CDR3 is made up of 14 amino acids. The germline gives CDR1 DFQATT, CDR2 SNEGSKA (reference sequence). In DNA, the CDR3 is TGCAGTGCTAGTGGGGGGAGAGTTAGCTACGAGCAGTACTTC. Protein: CSASGGRVSYEQYF.

This clonotype was found many times. The gene calls are TRBV11-2 and TRBJ2-2; no firm D call. The ends were cut back, 5 bases at V and 7 bases at J, with 14 bases in the middle. This CDR3 region has 14 residues. Germline CDR1 is SGHAT and CDR2 is FQNNGV. The CDR3: CASSLRESSGELFF. CDR3 bases: TGTGCCAGCAGCCTCCGAGAATCCAGCGGGGAGCTGTTTTTT.

This clonotype is medium-sized (0.01 to 0.1%) by share. CDR3: CASSHSGTGYGYTF. The CDR3 DNA sequence: TGTGCCAGTAGTCACTCCGGGACAGGGTATGGCTACACCTTC. The rearrangement joins TRBV19 to TRBJ1-2; TRBD1 matches 9 bases. Germline V gene data show CDR1 as LNHDA and CDR2 as SQIVND (reference sequence). This CDR3 contains 14 residues. With V trimmed by 5 bases and J by 5 bases, 6 bases remained unmatched.

This clonotype came up many times. The chain recombines TRBV19 with TRBJ2-5; possibly TRBD1 for D (6 bases). The CDR3 spans 16 residues. V was clipped by 6 bases and J by 1 base, with 18 bases between them. Germline V gene data show CDR1 as LNHDA and CDR2 as SQIVND (reference sequence). The CDR3 loop is CASSRSGTTPQETQYF. The DNA of the CDR3 is TGTGCCAGTAGCCGATCCGGGACAACGCCCCAAGAGACCCAGTACTTC.

This clonotype was seen only a few times. The chain recombines TRBV24-1 with TRBJ1-5; D is ambiguous. The V end was cut by 7 bases, the J end by 0 bases, with 15 bases between. Germline V lookup: CDR1 KGHDR, CDR2 SFDVKD. CDR3 size: 16 residues. CDR3 DNA: TGTGCCACCAGGGCTCTAGGGCGGGATAGCAATCAGCCCCAGCATTTT. It yields the protein CATRALGRDSNQPQHF.

In this sample, this clonotype turned up a few times. The J gene is TRBJ1-1, the V gene TRBV6-1; D unclear. CDR1 and CDR2 from the germline V gene are MNHNS and SASEGT. CDR3 length: 13 amino acids. The ends were cut back, 3 bases at V and 5 bases at J, with 10 bases in the middle. The DNA of the CDR3 is TGTGCCAGCAGTGATGGACGAGGGACTGAAGCTTTCTTT. Encoded protein: CASSDGRGTEAFF.

This clonotype was seen repeatedly, ten times or more. CDR3 nucleotide sequence: TGTGCCTGGAGTGTAATTTCCGAGCGGGGGCTCTACGAGCAGTACTTC. Its protein is CAWSVISERGLYEQYF. The V gene is TRBV30, the J gene TRBJ2-7, with TRBD2 matching 8 bases. This CDR3 is built from 16 residues. With 0 bases clipped from V and 3 bases from J, the junction kept 10 bases outside the gene matches. CDR1 is GTSNPN, CDR2 SVGIG, per germline (reference sequence).

This clonotype showed up many times. This chain joins TRBV6-4 and TRBJ2-5; 11 bases map to TRBD1. J gave up 1 base and V 5 bases, and 3 bases lay outside the gene matches. This CDR3 is 15 amino acids long. CDR1 and CDR2 (germline): MRHNA, SNTAGT. Here the CDR3 reads CASSLGTGGQETQYF. CDR3 sequence (DNA): TGTGCCAGCAGTCTCGGGACAGGGGGCCAAGAGACCCAGTACTTC.

This clonotype was counted at least ten times. It may be a read error: a sequence one base away is much more abundant. The chain has TRBV7-9 and TRBJ2-5; no reliable D call. CDR3 length equals 15 residues. CDR1 SEHNR and CDR2 FQNEAQ come from the germline V gene (reference sequence). The CDR3 here is CASSFIQPTQETQHF. CDR3 nucleotides: TGTGCCAGCAGCTTTATACAACCTACACAAGAGACCCAGCACTTC.

This clonotype was recorded many times. The J gene is TRBJ2-2, the V gene TRBV19; 11 nucleotides line up with TRBD2. CDR1 is LNHDA and CDR2 is SQIVND in the germline V gene (reference sequence). This CDR3 is 16 amino acids long. Trimming removed 5 bases from V and 4 bases from J; junction bases left unmatched: 6. CDR3 region: CASSARSGRATGELFF. In DNA form, the CDR3 reads TGTGCCAGTAGTGCCCGTAGCGGGAGGGCCACCGGGGAGCTGTTTTTT.

In this sample, this clonotype is large. The V gene is TRBV20-1, the J gene TRBJ2-7; 16 bases map to TRBD2. V was clipped by 2 bases and J by 4 bases; unmatched bases: 8. There are 17 residues in the CDR3. From germline, CDR1 is DFQATT and CDR2 SNEGSKA (reference sequence). The CDR3 DNA reads TGCAGTGCTAGACCGGGACTAGCGGGAGGGTTCGGGTACGAGCAGTACTTC. Protein sequence: CSARPGLAGGFGYEQYF.